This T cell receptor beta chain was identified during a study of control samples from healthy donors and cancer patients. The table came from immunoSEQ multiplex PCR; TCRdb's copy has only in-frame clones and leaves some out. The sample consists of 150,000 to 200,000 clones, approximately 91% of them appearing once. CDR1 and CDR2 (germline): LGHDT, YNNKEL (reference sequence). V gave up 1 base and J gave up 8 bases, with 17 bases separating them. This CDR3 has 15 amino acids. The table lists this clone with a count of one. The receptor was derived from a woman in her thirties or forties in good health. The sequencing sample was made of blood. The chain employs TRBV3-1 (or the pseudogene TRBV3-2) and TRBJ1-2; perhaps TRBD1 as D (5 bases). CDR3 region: CASSQVVRETGGYTF. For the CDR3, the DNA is TGTGCCAGCAGCCAAGTAGTCAGGGAGACTGGAGGCTACACCTTC.